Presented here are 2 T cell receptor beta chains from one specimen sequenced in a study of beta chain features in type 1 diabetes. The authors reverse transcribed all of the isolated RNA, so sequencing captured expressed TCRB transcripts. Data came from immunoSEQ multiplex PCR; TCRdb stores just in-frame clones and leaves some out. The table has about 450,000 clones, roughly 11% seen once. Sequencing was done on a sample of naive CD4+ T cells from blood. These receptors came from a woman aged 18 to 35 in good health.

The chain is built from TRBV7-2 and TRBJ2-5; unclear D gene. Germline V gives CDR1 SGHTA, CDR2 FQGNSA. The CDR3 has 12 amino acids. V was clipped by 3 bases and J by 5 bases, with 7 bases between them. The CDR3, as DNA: TGTGCCAGCAGCTTTGGTATTGAGACCCAGTACTTC. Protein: CASSFGIETQYF.

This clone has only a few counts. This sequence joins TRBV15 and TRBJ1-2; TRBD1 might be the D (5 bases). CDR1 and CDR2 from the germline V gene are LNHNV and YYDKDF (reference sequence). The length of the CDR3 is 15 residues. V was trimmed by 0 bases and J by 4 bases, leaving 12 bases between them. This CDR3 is CATSRDKVDTYGYTF. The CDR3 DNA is TGTGCCACCAGCAGAGATAAGGTGGACACCTATGGCTACACCTTC.